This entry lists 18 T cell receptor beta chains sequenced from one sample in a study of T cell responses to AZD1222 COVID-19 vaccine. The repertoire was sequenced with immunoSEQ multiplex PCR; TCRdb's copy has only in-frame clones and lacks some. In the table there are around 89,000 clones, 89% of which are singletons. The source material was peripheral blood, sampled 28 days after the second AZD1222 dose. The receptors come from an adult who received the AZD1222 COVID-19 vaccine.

CDR3 coding DNA: TGTGCCAGCAGCTTAGTCAACTTAGATCAGCCCCAGCATTTT. Protein sequence: CASSLVNLDQPQHF. The chain combines TRBV7-2 with TRBJ1-5; D gene unclear. This CDR3 is 14 amino acids long. The germline V gene has CDR1 SGHTA and CDR2 FQGNSA. The V end was cut by 1 base, the J end by 5 bases, with 9 bases between.

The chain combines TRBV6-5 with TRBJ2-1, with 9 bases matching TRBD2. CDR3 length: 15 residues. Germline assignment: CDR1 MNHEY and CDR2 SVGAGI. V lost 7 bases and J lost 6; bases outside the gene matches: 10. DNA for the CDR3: TGTGCCAGCATAAGAGCGGGGGGCCTATCCAATGAGCAGTTCTTC. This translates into CASIRAGGLSNEQFF.

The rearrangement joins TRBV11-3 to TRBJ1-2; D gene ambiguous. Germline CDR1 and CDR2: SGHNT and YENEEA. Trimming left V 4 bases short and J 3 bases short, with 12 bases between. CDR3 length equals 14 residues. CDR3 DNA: TGTGCCAGCAGCTCCCTGCGGGGAGACTATGGCTACACCTTC. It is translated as CASSSLRGDYGYTF.

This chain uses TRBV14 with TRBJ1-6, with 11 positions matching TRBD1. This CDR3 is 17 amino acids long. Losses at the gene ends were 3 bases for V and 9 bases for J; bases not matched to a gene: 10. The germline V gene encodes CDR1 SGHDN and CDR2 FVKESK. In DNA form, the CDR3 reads TGTGCCAGCAGCCATGTAGGACAGGGGGCTTTTGGTTCACCCCTCCACTTT. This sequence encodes CASSHVGQGAFGSPLHF.

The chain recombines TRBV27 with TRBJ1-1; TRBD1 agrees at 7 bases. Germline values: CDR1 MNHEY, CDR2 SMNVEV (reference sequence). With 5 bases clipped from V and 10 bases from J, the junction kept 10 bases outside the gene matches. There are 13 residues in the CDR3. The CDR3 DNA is TGTGCCAGCAGTCTCCCAGGGGGAGGACGAGCTTTCTTT. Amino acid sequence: CASSLPGGGRAFF.

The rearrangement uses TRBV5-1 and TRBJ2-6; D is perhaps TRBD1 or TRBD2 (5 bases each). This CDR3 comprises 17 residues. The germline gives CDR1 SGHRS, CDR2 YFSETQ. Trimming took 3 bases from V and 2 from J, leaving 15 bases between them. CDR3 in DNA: TGCGCCAGCAGCTCGGGTTTGGGGACGACTGGGGCCAACGTCCTGACTTTC. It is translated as CASSSGLGTTGANVLTF.

CDR3 sequence: CASSYTGATYEQYF. CDR3 coding DNA: TGTGCCAGCAGTTACACAGGGGCGACCTACGAGCAGTACTTC. This chain connects TRBV6-5 to TRBJ2-7; TRBD1 aligns across 7 bases. The V and J ends lost 2 bases and 2 bases, in that order; junction bases with no gene match: 3. Germline V CDR1 and CDR2: MNHEY, SVGAGI. This CDR3 is 14 amino acids long.

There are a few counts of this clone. CDR3 coding DNA: TGTGCCAGCAGTTTTGAGGAAAAACTGTTTTTT. Protein sequence: CASSFEEKLFF. The chain has TRBV28 and TRBJ1-4; D ambiguous. From germline, CDR1 is MDHEN and CDR2 SYDVKM. Trimming took 3 bases from V and 8 from J, leaving 4 bases between them. This CDR3 contains 11 residues.

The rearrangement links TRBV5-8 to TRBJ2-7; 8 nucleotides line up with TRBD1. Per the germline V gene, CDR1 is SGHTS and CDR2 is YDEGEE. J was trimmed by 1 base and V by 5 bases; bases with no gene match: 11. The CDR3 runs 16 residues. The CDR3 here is CASSPRDRGASYEQYF. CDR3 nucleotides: TGTGCCAGCAGTCCCCGAGACAGGGGCGCTTCCTACGAGCAGTACTTC.

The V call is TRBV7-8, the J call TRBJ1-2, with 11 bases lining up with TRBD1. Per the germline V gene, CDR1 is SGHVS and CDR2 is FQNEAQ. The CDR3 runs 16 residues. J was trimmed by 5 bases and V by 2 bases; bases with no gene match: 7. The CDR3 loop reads CASSLHRDRGFYGYTF. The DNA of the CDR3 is TGTGCCAGCAGCTTACATAGGGACAGGGGGTTTTATGGCTACACCTTC.

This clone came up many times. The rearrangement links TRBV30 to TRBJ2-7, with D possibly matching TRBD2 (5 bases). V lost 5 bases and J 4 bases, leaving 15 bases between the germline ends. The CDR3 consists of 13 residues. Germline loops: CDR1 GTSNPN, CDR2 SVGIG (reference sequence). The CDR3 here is CAWGLGIGYEQYF. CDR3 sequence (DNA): TGTGCCTGGGGACTGGGGATAGGTTACGAGCAGTACTTC.

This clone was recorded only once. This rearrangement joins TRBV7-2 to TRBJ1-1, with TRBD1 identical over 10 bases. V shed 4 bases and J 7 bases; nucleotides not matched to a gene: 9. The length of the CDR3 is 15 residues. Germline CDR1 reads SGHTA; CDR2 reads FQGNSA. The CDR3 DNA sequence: TGTGCCAGCAGCTCAGACAGGGGGCGCGTTAATGAAGCTTTCTTT. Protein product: CASSSDRGRVNEAFF.

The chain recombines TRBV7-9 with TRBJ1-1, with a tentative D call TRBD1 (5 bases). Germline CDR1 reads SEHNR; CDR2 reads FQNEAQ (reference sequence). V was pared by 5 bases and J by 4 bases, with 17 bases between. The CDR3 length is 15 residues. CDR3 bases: TGTGCCAGCAGCCCACGGACAACCATGAGCACTGAAGCTTTCTTT. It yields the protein CASSPRTTMSTEAFF.

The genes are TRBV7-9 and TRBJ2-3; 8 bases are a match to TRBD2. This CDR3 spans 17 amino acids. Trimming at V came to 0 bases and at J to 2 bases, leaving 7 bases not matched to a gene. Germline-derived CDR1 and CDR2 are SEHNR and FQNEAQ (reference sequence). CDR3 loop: CASSLALTSGYTDTQYF. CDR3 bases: TGTGCCAGCAGCTTAGCGCTTACTAGCGGATACACAGATACGCAGTATTTT.

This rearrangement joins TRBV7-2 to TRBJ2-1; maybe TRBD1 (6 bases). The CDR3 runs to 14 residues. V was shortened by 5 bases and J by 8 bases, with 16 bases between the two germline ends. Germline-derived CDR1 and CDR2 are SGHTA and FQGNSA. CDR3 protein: CASSPSLGADEQFF. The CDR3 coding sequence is TGTGCCAGCAGCCCATCACTGGGGGCCGATGAGCAGTTCTTC.

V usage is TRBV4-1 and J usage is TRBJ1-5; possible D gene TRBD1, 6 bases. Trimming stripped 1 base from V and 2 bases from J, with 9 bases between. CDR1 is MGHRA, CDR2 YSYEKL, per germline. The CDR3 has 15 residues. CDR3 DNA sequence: TGCGCCAGCAGCCAAGTACAGGGTGGCAATCAGCCCCAGCATTTT. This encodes CASSQVQGGNQPQHF.

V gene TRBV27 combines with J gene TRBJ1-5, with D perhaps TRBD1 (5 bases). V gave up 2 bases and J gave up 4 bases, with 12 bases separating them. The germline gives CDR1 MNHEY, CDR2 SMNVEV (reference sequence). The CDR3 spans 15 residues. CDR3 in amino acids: CASSLVGVGNQPQHF. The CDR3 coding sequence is TGTGCCAGCAGTTTAGTAGGGGTCGGGAATCAGCCCCAGCATTTT.

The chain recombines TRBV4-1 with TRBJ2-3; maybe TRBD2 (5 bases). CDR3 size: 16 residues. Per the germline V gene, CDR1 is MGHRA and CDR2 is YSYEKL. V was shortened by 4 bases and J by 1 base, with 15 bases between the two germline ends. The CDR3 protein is CASSLTASLGTDTQYF. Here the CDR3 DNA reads TGCGCCAGCAGCCTGACCGCTAGCCTAGGCACAGATACGCAGTATTTT.